Listed below are T cell receptor beta chains from one sample, sequenced in a study of blood T cell repertoires in COVID-19. Sequenced by immunoSEQ multiplex PCR; TCRdb stores in-frame clones only, minus some. The sample holds fewer than 120,000 clones; roughly 80% are singletons and the top ten take approximately 16%. Material for sequencing was peripheral blood. The receptor set was obtained from a woman aged 60-75 years with acute or convalescent COVID-19. CDR3s include the opening cysteine and the closing phenylalanine or tryptophan. The D gene is left open where the match is weak. Some rows have no size entry. The others give once, few or many, or a class for an expanded clone.

V gene	D gene	clone size	J gene	CDR3 protein	CDR3 DNA
TRBV10-3	-	-	TRBJ1-4	CAIRSGQTNEKLFF	TGTGCCATCAGGTCTGGACAGACTAATGAAAAACTGTTTTTT
TRBV7-2	-	-	TRBJ1-1	CASSRTATNTEAFF	TGTGCCAGCAGCCGGACAGCAACGAACACTGAAGCTTTCTTT
TRBV28	TRBD1	-	TRBJ1-1	CASSPPDRGYTEAFF	TGTGCCAGCAGTCCCCCTGACAGGGGGTACACTGAAGCTTTCTTT
TRBV6-5	-	-	TRBJ1-2	CASRQGRGYTF	TGTGCCAGCAGACAGGGTCGTGGCTACACCTTC
TRBV7-9	TRBD2	-	TRBJ2-7	CASSLLRGKGRTYF	TGTGCCAGCAGCTTATTGCGGGGGAAGGGGCGGACTTATTTC
TRBV2	-	once	TRBJ2-7	CASNAGTYSYEQYF	TGTGCCAGCAACGCCGGGACTTACTCCTACGAGCAGTACTTC
TRBV7-2	TRBD1	once	TRBJ2-3	CASSSTGVTDTQYF	TGTGCCAGCAGCTCGACAGGGGTCACAGATACGCAGTATTTT
TRBV29-1	-	-	TRBJ2-7	CSVLDSFTYEQYF	TGCAGCGTCCTGGACAGCTTTACCTACGAGCAGTACTTC
TRBV6-4	TRBD1	-	TRBJ2-1	CASSDVGQGYNEQFF	TGTGCCAGCAGTGACGTAGGACAGGGCTACAATGAGCAGTTCTTC
TRBV5-1	-	-	TRBJ2-3	CASSLGLTSTDTQYF	TGCGCCAGCAGCTTGGGCCTAACTAGCACAGATACGCAGTATTTT
TRBV7-2	TRBD1	once	TRBJ2-7	CASSLRPGQATYEQYF	TGTGCCAGCAGCCTTCGACCGGGACAGGCTACCTACGAGCAGTACTTC
TRBV19	-	-	TRBJ1-1	CASSIPNVAEAFF	TGTGCCAGTAGTATTCCAAACGTGGCCGAAGCTTTCTTT
TRBV6-5	-	-	TRBJ1-6	CASSYEGGSSLHF	TGTGCCAGCAGTTACGAGGGAGGGTCGTCCCTCCACTTT
TRBV5-1	TRBD1	once	TRBJ1-4	CASSLTPDRGRGLFF	TGCGCCAGCAGCTTGACCCCTGACAGGGGGCGCGGACTGTTTTTT
TRBV28	TRBD2	-	TRBJ2-2	CASSLGLAGPYTGELFF	TGTGCCAGCAGTTTAGGCCTAGCGGGGCCCTACACCGGGGAGCTGTTTTTT
TRBV7-6	TRBD2	-	TRBJ2-7	CASSREGEQYF	TGTGCCAGCAGCCGGGAGGGAGAGCAGTACTTC
TRBV19	TRBD1	once	TRBJ2-6	CASRDRGLPGANVLTF	TGTGCCAGCCGGGACAGGGGATTGCCTGGGGCCAACGTCCTGACTTTC
TRBV18	TRBD1	-	TRBJ2-3	CASSVTGGSTDTQYF	TGTGCCAGCTCAGTAACAGGGGGGAGCACAGATACGCAGTATTTT
TRBV7-9	-	-	TRBJ1-2	CASSAAQYGYTF	TGTGCCAGCAGCGCTGCCCAGTATGGCTACACCTTC
TRBV11-1	-	-	TRBJ2-3	CASSHGVAITDTQYF	TGTGCCAGCAGCCACGGCGTAGCAATCACAGATACGCAGTATTTT
TRBV13	-	-	TRBJ1-1	CASSSTYLGGTEAFF	TGTGCCAGCAGCTCGACCTACCTTGGCGGCACTGAAGCTTTCTTT
TRBV19	-	-	TRBJ1-2	CASSKVGTTGYTF	TGTGCCAGTAGTAAAGTGGGGACTACTGGCTACACCTTC
TRBV7-3	TRBD2	-	TRBJ2-3	CASSSEGGGFPTDTQYF	TGTGCCAGCAGCTCGGAAGGCGGGGGGTTTCCCACAGATACGCAGTATTTT
TRBV10-3	-	-	TRBJ1-1	CAISEQVGTEAFF	TGTGCCATCAGTGAACAGGTGGGCACTGAAGCTTTCTTT
TRBV24-1	TRBD1	-	TRBJ1-2	CATSEAGGDGYTF	TGTGCCACCAGTGAGGCAGGGGGCGATGGCTACACCTTC
TRBV29-1	-	-	TRBJ1-2	CSVPPAGPGEGPNYGYTF	TGCAGCGTCCCCCCAGCTGGGCCAGGGGAAGGACCTAACTATGGCTACACCTTC
TRBV19	-	few	TRBJ1-1	CASSSPDTEAFF	TGTGCCAGTAGTTCCCCGGACACTGAAGCTTTCTTT
TRBV19	-	-	TRBJ2-7	CASSNPRQGSYEQYF	TGTGCCAGTAGTAACCCCAGGCAGGGCTCCTACGAGCAGTACTTC
TRBV24-1	-	-	TRBJ1-5	CATSASGGWNQPQHF	TGTGCCACCAGTGCCTCGGGGGGTTGGAATCAGCCCCAGCATTTT
TRBV5-1	TRBD1	-	TRBJ1-6	CASSLPGQGDSPLHF	TGCGCCAGCAGCTTACCGGGACAGGGAGATTCACCCCTCCACTTT
TRBV21-1	-	-	TRBJ2-5	CASSKAGGRETQYF	TGTGCCAGCAGCAAAGCGGGGGGTCGAGAGACCCAGTACTTC
TRBV27	TRBD2	-	TRBJ2-7	CASSSPLGGKNEQYF	TGTGCCAGCAGTTCGCCGTTGGGGGGGAAAAACGAGCAGTACTTC
TRBV12-5	-	-	TRBJ2-3	CASGRPRGRTDTQYF	TGTGCTAGTGGTCGTCCAAGGGGCCGGACAGATACGCAGTATTTT
TRBV18	-	-	TRBJ1-4	CASSSRQDNEKLFF	TGTGCCAGCTCAAGTCGACAGGATAATGAAAAACTGTTTTTT
TRBV5-6	TRBD1	-	TRBJ1-6	CASSLRGPSPLHF	TGTGCCAGCAGCTTGAGGGGGCCGTCACCCCTCCACTTT
TRBV18	-	-	TRBJ2-2	CASSPNSNTGELFF	TGTGCCAGCTCACCAAACAGCAACACCGGGGAGCTGTTTTTT
TRBV28	-	-	TRBJ1-6	CASSFTTSSYNSPLHF	TGTGCCAGCAGTTTCACCACGAGCTCCTATAATTCACCCCTCCACTTT
TRBV30	-	-	TRBJ1-6	CAWSVGGPSPLHF	TGTGCCTGGAGTGTAGGCGGGCCGTCCCCCCTCCACTTT
TRBV4-2	-	-	TRBJ1-2	CASSQDRTAYGYTF	TGTGCCAGCAGCCAAGATCGGACAGCCTATGGCTACACCTTC
TRBV7-3	-	-	TRBJ1-3	CASSLRLSGNTIYF	TGTGCCAGCAGCTTAAGGCTCTCTGGAAACACCATATATTTT
TRBV5-5	-	-	TRBJ1-5	CASSLEAVRNQPQHF	TGTGCCAGCAGCCTCGAGGCAGTCAGAAACCAGCCCCAGCATTTT
TRBV5-1	TRBD2	-	TRBJ2-1	CASSLGLAGGQVFEQFF	TGCGCCAGCAGCTTGGGGCTAGCGGGGGGACAGGTGTTTGAGCAGTTCTTC
TRBV5-1	-	-	TRBJ1-2	CASSWGTKSYGYTF	TGCGCCAGCAGCTGGGGGACAAAGTCCTATGGCTACACCTTC
TRBV6-6	TRBD1	-	TRBJ2-7	CASSRTGGSYEQYF	TGTGCCAGCAGTCGGACAGGGGGTTCCTACGAGCAGTACTTC
TRBV29-1	-	few	TRBJ1-6	CSVLEPGVAGSPLHF	TGCAGCGTCTTAGAACCCGGGGTAGCCGGTTCACCCCTCCACTTT
TRBV3-1/TRBV3-2	TRBD1	-	TRBJ2-7	CASSPGQGIVEQYF	TGTGCCAGCAGCCCGGGACAGGGGATAGTCGAGCAGTACTTC
TRBV7-7	-	-	TRBJ2-5	CASSPDQETQYF	TGTGCCAGCAGCCCAGATCAAGAGACCCAGTACTTC
TRBV7-2	TRBD1	-	TRBJ1-3	CASGTESGNTIYF	TGTGCCAGCGGGACAGAATCTGGAAACACCATATATTTT
TRBV9	-	-	TRBJ2-6	CASRPGTGANVLTF	TGTGCCAGCAGGCCCGGGACTGGGGCCAACGTCCTGACTTTC
TRBV11-2	-	-	TRBJ1-1	CASSFARAEAFF	TGTGCCAGCAGCTTTGCCAGGGCTGAAGCTTTCTTT
TRBV12-3/TRBV12-4	-	-	TRBJ1-3	CATREQGQDTIYF	TGTGCCACCAGGGAACAGGGTCAGGACACCATATATTTT
TRBV4-3	-	once	TRBJ1-5	CASSQDSHQPQHF	TGCGCCAGCAGCCAGGACAGCCATCAGCCCCAGCATTTT
TRBV10-2	-	-	TRBJ2-7	CASSESAADYEQYF	TGCGCCAGCAGTGAGTCAGCGGCAGACTACGAGCAGTACTTC
TRBV7-2	TRBD1	-	TRBJ2-4	CASSPGTGKGIQYF	TGTGCCAGCAGCCCCGGGACAGGGAAAGGCATTCAGTACTTC
TRBV9	TRBD1	-	TRBJ2-3	CASSIQGDPDTQYF	TGTGCCAGCAGCATTCAGGGGGACCCAGATACGCAGTATTTT
TRBV11-3	-	-	TRBJ2-2	CASSIQYTGELFF	TGTGCCAGCAGCATACAGTACACCGGGGAGCTGTTTTTT
TRBV18	-	-	TRBJ1-1	CASSPAPLRGAFF	TGTGCCAGCTCACCCGCGCCCCTTCGGGGAGCTTTCTTT
TRBV6-5	TRBD1	-	TRBJ2-4	CASGTGGGLNIQYF	TGTGCCAGCGGGACAGGGGGGGGTTTAAACATTCAGTACTTC
TRBV9	-	few	TRBJ1-1	CASSGGPGNTEAFF	TGTGCCAGCAGCGGTGGTCCCGGGAACACTGAAGCTTTCTTT
TRBV5-4	-	-	TRBJ2-4	CASSLGGAAKNIQYF	TGTGCCAGCAGCTTAGGGGGGGCTGCCAAAAACATTCAGTACTTC